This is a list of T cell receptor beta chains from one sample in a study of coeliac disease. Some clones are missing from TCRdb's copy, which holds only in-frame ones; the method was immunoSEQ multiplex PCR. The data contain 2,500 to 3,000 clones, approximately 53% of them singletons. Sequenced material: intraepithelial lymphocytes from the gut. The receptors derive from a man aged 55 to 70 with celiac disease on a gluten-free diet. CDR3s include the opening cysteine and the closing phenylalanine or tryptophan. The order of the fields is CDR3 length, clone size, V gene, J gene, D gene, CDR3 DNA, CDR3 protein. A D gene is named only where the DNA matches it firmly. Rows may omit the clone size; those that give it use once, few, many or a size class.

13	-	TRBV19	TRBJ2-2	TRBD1	TGTGCCAGTAGTGTGACAGGGTCCGGGGAGCTGTTTTTT	CASSVTGSGELFF
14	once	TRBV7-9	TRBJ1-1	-	TGTGCCAGCAGTTGGGCAGGGGAGAACACTGAAGCTTTCTTT	CASSWAGENTEAFF
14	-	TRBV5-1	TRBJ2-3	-	TGCGCCAGCAGCCCCTCGGGGTGGCTCCATCGGGAGTATTTT	CASSPSGWLHREYF
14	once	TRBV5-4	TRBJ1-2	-	TGTGCCAGCAGCTTGTCCGCAGGCTACTATGGCTACACCTTC	CASSLSAGYYGYTF
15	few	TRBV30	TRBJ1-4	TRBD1	TGTGCCTGGAGGGATGGACAGGCTCTTAATGAAAAACTGTTTTTT	CAWRDGQALNEKLFF
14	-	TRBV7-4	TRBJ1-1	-	TGTGCCAGCAGCAACGAAAGCAGGGACACTGAAGCTTTCTTT	CASSNESRDTEAFF
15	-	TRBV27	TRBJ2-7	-	TGTGCCAGCAGTTTATATTCAGGAACCAACCACGAGCAGTACTTC	CASSLYSGTNHEQYF
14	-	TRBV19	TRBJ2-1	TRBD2	TGTGCCAGTAGTAGAGGACTAGCGGTGGATGAGCAGTTCTTC	CASSRGLAVDEQFF
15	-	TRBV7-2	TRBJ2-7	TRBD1	TGTGCCAGCAGCTTGGACTCAACAGGGGACTACGAGCAGTACTTC	CASSLDSTGDYEQYF
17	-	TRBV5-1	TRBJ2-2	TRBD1	TGCGCCAGCAGCTTGGCGAAGACAGGGGGTAACACCGGGGAGCTGTTTTTT	CASSLAKTGGNTGELFF
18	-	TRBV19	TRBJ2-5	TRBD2	TGTGCCAGTAGCATAAGGGTTTCTAGCGGGCCCCTTCAAGGGACCCAGTACTTC	CASSIRVSSGPLQGTQYF
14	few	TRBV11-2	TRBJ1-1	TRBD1	TGTGCCAGCAGCCTCCGACAGGGCGGAACTGAAGCTTTCTTT	CASSLRQGGTEAFF
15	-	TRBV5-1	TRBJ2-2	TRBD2	TGCGCCAGCAGCACTAGCGGGGGGAGCACCGGGGAGCTGTTTTTT	CASSTSGGSTGELFF
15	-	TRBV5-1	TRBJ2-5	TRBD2	TGCGCCAGCGGCCTCGCGGGGGGCATGGGAGAGACCCAGTACTTC	CASGLAGGMGETQYF
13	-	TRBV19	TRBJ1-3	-	TGTGCCAGTAGGCAAGCCTCTGGAAACACCATATATTTT	CASRQASGNTIYF
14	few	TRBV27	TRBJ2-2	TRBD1	TGTGCCAGCAGGCGGGACAGGGACACCGGGGAGCTGTTTTTT	CASRRDRDTGELFF
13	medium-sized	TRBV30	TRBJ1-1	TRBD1	TGTGCCTGGAGGGCCACAGGGGGCACTGAAGCTTTCTTT	CAWRATGGTEAFF
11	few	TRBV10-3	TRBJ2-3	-	TGTGCCATCGGGGGAGGAGATACGCAGTATTTT	CAIGGGDTQYF
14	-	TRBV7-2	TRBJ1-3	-	TGTGCCAGCAGCTCGACAGTCTCTGGAAACACCATATATTTT	CASSSTVSGNTIYF
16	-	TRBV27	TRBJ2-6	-	TGTGCCAGCAGACCCAGACCAGGGGTTGGGGCCAACGTCCTGACTTTC	CASRPRPGVGANVLTF
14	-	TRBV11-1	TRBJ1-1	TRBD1	TGTGCCAGCAGGGAGGGGGCGCGGGGCACTGAAGCTTTCTTT	CASREGARGTEAFF
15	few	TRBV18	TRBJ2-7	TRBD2	TGTGCCAGCTCAAACAGCGGGAGGGATCCGTCCGAGCAGTACTTC	CASSNSGRDPSEQYF
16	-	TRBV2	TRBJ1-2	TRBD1	TGTGCCAGCAGAGGGGGACAGGGGGCTAGTTTCTATGGCTACACCTTC	CASRGGQGASFYGYTF
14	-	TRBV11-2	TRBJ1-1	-	TGTGCCAGCAGCTTAGAGTACGGGGGCACTGAAGCTTTCTTT	CASSLEYGGTEAFF
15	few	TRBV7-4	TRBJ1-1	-	TGTGCCAGCAGCTTAGCCAGGGCTGGGTACACTGAAGCTTTCTTT	CASSLARAGYTEAFF
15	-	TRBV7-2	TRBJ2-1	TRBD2	TGTGCCAGCACCAGACTAGCGGGGGGCTACAATGAGCAGTTCTTC	CASTRLAGGYNEQFF
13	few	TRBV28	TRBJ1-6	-	TGTGCCAGCCTAAGGGAGGAGAATTCACCCCTCCACTTT	CASLREENSPLHF
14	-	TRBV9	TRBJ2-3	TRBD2	TGTGCCAGCAGCGTTTTAGCGGGGAAAGATACGCAGTATTTT	CASSVLAGKDTQYF
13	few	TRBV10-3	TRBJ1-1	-	TGTGCCACCGAGACAGCTCTGAACACTGAAGCTTTCTTT	CATETALNTEAFF
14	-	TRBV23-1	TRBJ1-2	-	TGCGCCAGCAGTCGCTCAGGGACTAACTATGGCTACACCTTC	CASSRSGTNYGYTF
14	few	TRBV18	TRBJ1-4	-	TGTGCCAGCTCACCATCAGGGCGGTTTGAAAAACTGTTTTTT	CASSPSGRFEKLFF
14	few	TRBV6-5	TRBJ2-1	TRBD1	TGTGCCAGCAGTACAGGGGCAGGGACAGGTGAGCAGTTCTTC	CASSTGAGTGEQFF
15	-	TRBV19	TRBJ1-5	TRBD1	TGTGCCAGTAGACAGGGGCTGGGTAGCAATCAGCCCCAGCATTTT	CASRQGLGSNQPQHF
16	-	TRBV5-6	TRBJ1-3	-	TGTGCCAGCAGCTCGCTGGCGGCAGACTACGGAAACACCATATATTTT	CASSSLAADYGNTIYF
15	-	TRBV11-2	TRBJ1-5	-	TGTGCCAGCAGCTTTGACGGAGGGGGCAATCAGCCCCAGCATTTT	CASSFDGGGNQPQHF
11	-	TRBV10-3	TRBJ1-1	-	TGTACCATCAGTAACGAACTCGGAGCTTTCTTT	CTISNELGAFF
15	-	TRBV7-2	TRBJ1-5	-	TGTGCCAGCAGCTTAGATGGTGGCGGCAAGTGGCCCCAGCATTTT	CASSLDGGGKWPQHF
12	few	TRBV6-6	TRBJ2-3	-	TGTGCCAGCAGGTCTCAGGGACATGTATGCTATTTT	CASRSQGHVCYF
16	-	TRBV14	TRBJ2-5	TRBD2	TGTGCCAGCAGCCCTACTAGCGGGAGGATTACAGAGACCCAGTACTTC	CASSPTSGRITETQYF
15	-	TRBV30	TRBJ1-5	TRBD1	TGTGCCTGGAGTGTCGGGACAGCCATCAATCAGCCCCAGCATTTT	CAWSVGTAINQPQHF
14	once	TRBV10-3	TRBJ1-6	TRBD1	TGTGCCATCAGGGGACAGACAAGGGATTCACCCCTCCACTTT	CAIRGQTRDSPLHF
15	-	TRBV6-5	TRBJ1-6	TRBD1	TGTGCCAGCAGTTTCGGGGACAGAAATAATTCACCCCTCCACTTT	CASSFGDRNNSPLHF
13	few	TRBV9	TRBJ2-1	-	TGTGCCAGCGGACGGGGGGCAGGGTATGAGCAGTTCTTC	CASGRGAGYEQFF
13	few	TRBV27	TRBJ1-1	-	TGTGCCAGCAGTTTGGGGGCCCCGGGTAAGGCTTTCTTT	CASSLGAPGKAFF
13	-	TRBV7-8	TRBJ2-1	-	TGTGCCAGCAGCTCAATTAGTTTCAATGAGCAGTTCTTC	CASSSISFNEQFF
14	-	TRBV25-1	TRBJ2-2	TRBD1	TGTGCCAGCAGTGAAGACAGGGTGCCCGGGGAGCTGTTTTTT	CASSEDRVPGELFF
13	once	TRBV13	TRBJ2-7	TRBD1	TGTGCCAGCAGTTCCCAGGACAGGTACGAGCAGTACTTC	CASSSQDRYEQYF
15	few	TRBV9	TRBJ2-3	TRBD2	TGTGCCAGCAGCGTAGGGGCGGGAGGAACAGATACGCAGTATTTT	CASSVGAGGTDTQYF
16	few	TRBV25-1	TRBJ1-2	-	TGTGCCAGCAGTGAACGGGGGGAGGTCACCGGCTATGGCTACACCTTC	CASSERGEVTGYGYTF
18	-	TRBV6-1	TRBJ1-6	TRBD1	TGTGCCAGCAGTGGACCGGGATCATACAGGGGAGGCAATTCACCCCTCCACTTT	CASSGPGSYRGGNSPLHF
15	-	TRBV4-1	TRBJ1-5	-	TGCGCCAGCAGCCAAGAACCCTTTAGCAATCAGCCCCGGCATTTT	CASSQEPFSNQPRHF
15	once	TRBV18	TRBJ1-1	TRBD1	TGTGCCAGCTCACAGGGGACAGCGACGAACACTGAAGCTTTCTTT	CASSQGTATNTEAFF
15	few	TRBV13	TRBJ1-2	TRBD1	TGTGCCAGCAGCGACCGGACAGGGAACTCCTATGGCTACACCTTC	CASSDRTGNSYGYTF
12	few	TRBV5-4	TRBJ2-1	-	TGTGCCAGCAGTTTGCAGAACAATGAGCAGTTCTTC	CASSLQNNEQFF
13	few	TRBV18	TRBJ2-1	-	TGTGCCAGCTCACCAAGCGGAACGAACGAGCAGTTCTTC	CASSPSGTNEQFF